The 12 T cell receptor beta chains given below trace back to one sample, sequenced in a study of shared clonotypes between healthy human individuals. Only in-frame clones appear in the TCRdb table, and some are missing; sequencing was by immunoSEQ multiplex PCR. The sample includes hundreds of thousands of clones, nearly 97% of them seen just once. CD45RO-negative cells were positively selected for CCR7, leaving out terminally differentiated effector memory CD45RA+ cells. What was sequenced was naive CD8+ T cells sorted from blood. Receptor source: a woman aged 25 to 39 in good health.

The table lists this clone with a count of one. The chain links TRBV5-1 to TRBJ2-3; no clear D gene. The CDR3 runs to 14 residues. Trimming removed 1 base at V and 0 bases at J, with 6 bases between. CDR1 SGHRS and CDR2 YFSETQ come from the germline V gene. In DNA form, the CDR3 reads TGCGCCAGCAGCTTGTCCAGAAGCACAGATACGCAGTATTTT. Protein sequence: CASSLSRSTDTQYF. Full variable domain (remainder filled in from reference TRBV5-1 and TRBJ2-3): KAGVTQTPRYLIKTRGQQVTLSCSPISGHRSVSWYQQTPGQGLQFLFEYFSETQRNKGNFPGRFSGRQFSNSRSEMNVSTLELGDSALYLCASSLSRSTDTQYFGPGTRLTVL.

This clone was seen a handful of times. Here the CDR3 DNA reads TGTGCCAGCACGTGGACAGGTTCTGGCAATCAGCCCCAGCATTTT. It translates to CASTWTGSGNQPQHF. The rearrangement joins TRBV28 to TRBJ1-5; 7 positions agree with TRBD1. In germline, CDR1 is MDHEN, CDR2 SYDVKM. The CDR3 spans 15 residues. With 7 bases clipped from V and 2 bases from J, the junction kept 8 bases outside the gene matches.

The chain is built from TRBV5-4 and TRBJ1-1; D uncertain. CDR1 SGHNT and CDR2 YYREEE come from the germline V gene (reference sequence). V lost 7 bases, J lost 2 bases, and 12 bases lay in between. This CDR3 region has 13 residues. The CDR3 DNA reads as TGTGCCAGCTTCGGAGCGCGTAACACTGAAGCTTTCTTT. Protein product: CASFGARNTEAFF.

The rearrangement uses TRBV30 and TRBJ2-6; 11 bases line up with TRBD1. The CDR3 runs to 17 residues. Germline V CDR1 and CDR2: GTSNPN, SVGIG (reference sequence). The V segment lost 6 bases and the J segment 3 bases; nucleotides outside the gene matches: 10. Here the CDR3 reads CACREPGQGVGANVLTF. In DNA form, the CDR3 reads TGTGCCTGCCGAGAACCGGGACAGGGGGTTGGGGCCAACGTCCTGACTTTC.

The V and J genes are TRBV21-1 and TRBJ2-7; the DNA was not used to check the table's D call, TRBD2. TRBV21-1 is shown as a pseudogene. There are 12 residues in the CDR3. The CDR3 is CASEAGWYEQYF. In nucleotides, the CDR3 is TGTGCCAGCGAAGCGGGGTGGTACGAGCAGTACTTC.

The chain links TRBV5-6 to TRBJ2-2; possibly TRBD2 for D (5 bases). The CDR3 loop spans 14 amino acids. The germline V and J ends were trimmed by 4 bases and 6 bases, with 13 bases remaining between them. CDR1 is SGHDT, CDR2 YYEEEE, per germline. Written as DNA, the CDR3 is TGTGCCAGCAGCAAAAAGGAGAGGGCCGGGGAGCTGTTTTTT. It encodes CASSKKERAGELFF. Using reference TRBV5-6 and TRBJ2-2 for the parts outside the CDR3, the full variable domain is DAGVTQSPTHLIKTRGQQVTLRCSPKSGHDTVSWYQQALGQGPQFIFQYYEEEERQRGNFPDRFSGHQFPNYSSELNVNALLLGDSALYLCASSKKERAGELFFGEGSRLTVL.

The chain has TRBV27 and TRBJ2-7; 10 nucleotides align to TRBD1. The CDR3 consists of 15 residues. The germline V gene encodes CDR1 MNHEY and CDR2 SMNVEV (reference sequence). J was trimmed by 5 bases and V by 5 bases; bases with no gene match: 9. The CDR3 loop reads CASSVLGQGLDEQYF. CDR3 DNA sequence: TGTGCCAGCAGTGTCCTGGGACAGGGGCTGGACGAGCAGTACTTC.

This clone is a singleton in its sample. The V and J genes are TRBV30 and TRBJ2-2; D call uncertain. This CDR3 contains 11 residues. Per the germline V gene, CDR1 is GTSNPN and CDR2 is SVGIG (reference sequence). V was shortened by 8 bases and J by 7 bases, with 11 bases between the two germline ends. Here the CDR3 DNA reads TGTGCCCGGTGGGTTCACGGGGAGCTGTTTTTT. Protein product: CARWVHGELFF.

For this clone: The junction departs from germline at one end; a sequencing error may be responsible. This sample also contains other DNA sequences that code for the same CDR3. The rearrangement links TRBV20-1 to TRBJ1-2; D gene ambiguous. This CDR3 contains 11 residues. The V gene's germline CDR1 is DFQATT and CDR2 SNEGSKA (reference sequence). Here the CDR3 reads CSARRGRSYTF. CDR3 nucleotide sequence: TGCAGTGCTAGAAGAGGTAGGAGCTATACCTTC.

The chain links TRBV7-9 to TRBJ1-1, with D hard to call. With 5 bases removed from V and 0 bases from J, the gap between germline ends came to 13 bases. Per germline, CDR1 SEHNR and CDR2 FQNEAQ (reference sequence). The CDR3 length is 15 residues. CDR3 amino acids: CASSPRLEMNTEAFF. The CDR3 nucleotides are TGTGCCAGCAGCCCCAGACTGGAAATGAACACTGAAGCTTTCTTT. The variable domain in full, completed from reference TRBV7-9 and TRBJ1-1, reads DTGVSQNPRHKITKRGQNVTFRCDPISEHNRLYWYRQTLGQGPEFLTYFQNEAQLEKSRLLSDRFSAERPKGSFSTLEIQRTEQGDSAMYLCASSPRLEMNTEAFFGQGTRLTVV.

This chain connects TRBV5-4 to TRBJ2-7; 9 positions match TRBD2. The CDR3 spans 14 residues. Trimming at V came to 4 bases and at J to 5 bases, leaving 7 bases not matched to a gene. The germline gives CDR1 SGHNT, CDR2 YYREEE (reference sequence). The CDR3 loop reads CASSHGSGRDEQYF. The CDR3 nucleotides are TGTGCCAGCAGCCATGGTAGCGGGAGAGACGAGCAGTACTTC.

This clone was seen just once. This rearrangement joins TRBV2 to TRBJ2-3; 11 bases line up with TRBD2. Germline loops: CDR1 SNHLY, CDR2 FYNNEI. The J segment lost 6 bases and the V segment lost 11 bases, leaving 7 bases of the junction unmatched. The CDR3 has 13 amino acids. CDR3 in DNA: TGTGCCGGCCTAGCGGGAGGAGAGGATACGCAGTATTTT. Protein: CAGLAGGEDTQYF.